This T cell receptor beta chain originates from a study of radiation and T cells in renal cell carcinoma. CDR1 SGDLS and CDR2 YYNGEE come from the germline V gene. V was clipped by 2 bases and J by 2 bases, with 14 bases between them. The CDR3 consists of 15 residues. Measured with immunoSEQ multiplex PCR; TCRdb has only the in-frame clones, and not every one. The data show 120,000 to 150,000 clones, 70% to 90% seen once. Documented time point: baseline pretreatment blood. Noted treatment: 15 Gy SBRT to primary tumor, nephrectomy 4 weeks later. The clonotype originates from a woman aged 45-65 years with renal cell carcinoma. This chain connects TRBV9 to TRBJ2-7; possible D gene TRBD1, 6 bases. The sample consisted of blood, taken from a patient whose treatment included radiotherapy and nephrectomy. The CDR3: CASSVGQTLAYEQYF. The CDR3 DNA is TGTGCCAGCAGCGTCGGACAGACCCTCGCCTACGAGCAGTACTTC. The full variable domain, its missing parts supplied by reference TRBV9 and TRBJ2-7, is DSGVTQTPKHLITATGQRVTLRCSPRSGDLSVYWYQQSLDQGLQFLIQYYNGEERAKGNILERFSAQQFPDLHSELNLSSLELGDSALYFCASSVGQTLAYEQYFGPGTRLTVT.